Following are 15 T cell receptor beta chains from one sample sequenced in a study of cytomegalovirus exposure and HLA in healthy donors. The PCR ran on 60 Vbeta and 13 Jbeta primers. Profiling relied on immunoSEQ multiplex PCR, and the TCRdb table lists in-frame clones only, not all of them. This sample has under 200,000 clones, with over 60% found just once. Sample: PBMCs. These receptors were collected from a woman in her 40s in good health and CMV-seronegative.

The CDR3 DNA follows: TGTGCCAGCAGCTCCCCGACAGGTAATGAGCAGTTCTTC. As protein: CASSSPTGNEQFF. V and J are TRBV5-6 and TRBJ2-1, with D possibly TRBD1 on 6 matching bases. This CDR3 has 13 amino acids. In germline, CDR1 is SGHDT, CDR2 YYEEEE. V was shortened by 3 bases and J by 7 bases, with 11 bases between the two germline ends.

As for this clone: The sample holds other DNA sequences that translate to the same CDR3. The V call is TRBV7-9, the J call TRBJ2-1, with 8 nucleotides matching TRBD1. The CDR3 covers 16 residues. Trimming took 1 base from V and 1 from J; bases not matched to a gene: 3. CDR1 is SEHNR, CDR2 FQNEAQ, per germline (reference sequence). CDR3 residues: CASSLVDRGSYNEQFF. The CDR3 coding sequence is TGTGCCAGCAGCTTAGTAGACAGGGGATCCTACAATGAGCAGTTCTTC.

This clone has just one count. The chain links TRBV7-2 to TRBJ2-7; D may be TRBD2 (5 bases). CDR1 SGHTA and CDR2 FQGNSA come from the germline V gene. Trimming took off 3 bases at V and 0 bases at J, with 6 bases between the two ends. The CDR3 spans 13 residues. In DNA, the CDR3 is TGTGCCAGCAGCTTTGGAGGCTCCTACGAGCAGTACTTC. Translating gives CASSFGGSYEQYF.

This clone is a singleton in its sample. The chain joins TRBV6-1 to TRBJ1-1; D possibly corresponds to TRBD1 (5 bases). Germline CDR1 MNHNS, CDR2 SASEGT. The CDR3 extends over 15 amino acids. V was pared by 3 bases and J by 2 bases, with 13 bases between. CDR3 loop: CASSDLGAGNTEAFF. CDR3 sequence (DNA): TGTGCCAGCAGTGACCTAGGGGCAGGAAACACTGAAGCTTTCTTT.

V is TRBV11-2 and J is TRBJ2-7; D remains unclear. This CDR3 is 14 amino acids long. Germline CDR1 reads SGHAT; CDR2 reads FQNNGV. Trimming pared 5 bases from V and 1 base from J, leaving 12 bases between. CDR3 in amino acids: CASSAYSISYEQYF. CDR3 coding DNA: TGTGCCAGCAGCGCCTACAGTATATCCTACGAGCAGTACTTC. Full variable domain (remainder filled in from reference TRBV11-2 and TRBJ2-7): EAGVAQSPRYKIIEKRQSVAFWCNPISGHATLYWYQQILGQGPKLLIQFQNNGVVDDSQLPKDRFSAERLKGVDSTLKIQPAKLEDSAVYLCASSAYSISYEQYFGPGTRLTVT.

This sequence joins TRBV2 and TRBJ1-1; 10 bases map to TRBD1. Germline V gives CDR1 SNHLY, CDR2 FYNNEI. V lost 4 bases to trimming and J lost 4 bases; unmatched junction nucleotides: 0. This CDR3 contains 13 residues. CDR3 residues: CASSGTGGTEAFF. The CDR3, as DNA: TGTGCCAGCAGTGGGACAGGGGGCACTGAAGCTTTCTTT.

The rearrangement links TRBV6-5 to TRBJ2-7; 8 nucleotides agree with TRBD1. With V trimmed by 4 bases and J by 1 base, 3 bases remained unmatched. The CDR3 covers 14 residues. From germline, CDR1 is MNHEY and CDR2 SVGAGI. CDR3 coding DNA: TGTGCCAGCAGTTTTAACAGGGGGTCCTACGAGCAGTACTTC. Translated: CASSFNRGSYEQYF.

The J gene is TRBJ1-3, the V gene TRBV5-1, with D possibly being TRBD1 (6 bases). V lost 5 bases to trimming and J lost 3 bases, with 15 bases between them. The CDR3 totals 15 residues. CDR1 is SGHRS and CDR2 is YFSETQ in the germline V gene. The CDR3 is CASRDHREGGNTIYF. In nucleotides, the CDR3 is TGCGCCAGCAGAGATCACAGGGAGGGTGGAAACACCATATATTTT.

This clone has more than one count but fewer than ten. The chain employs TRBV7-9 and TRBJ1-1, with D unclear. CDR3 size: 13 residues. V was trimmed by 4 bases and J by 1 base, leaving 7 bases between them. Germline CDR1 reads SEHNR; CDR2 reads FQNEAQ (reference sequence). DNA for the CDR3: TGTGCCAGCAGCTCCCAGGCGAACACTGAAGCTTTCTTT. This gives the protein CASSSQANTEAFF.

This chain uses TRBV4-2 with TRBJ2-5, with 8 positions matching TRBD1. Judging by the DNA end, TRBJ2-7 fits better; the J call may be wrong. The CDR3 has 14 residues. Germline values: CDR1 LGHNA, CDR2 YNFKEQ. In nucleotides, the CDR3 is TGTGCCAGCAGCCGCCAGGGGGCGCTTTACGAGCAGTACTTC. This gives the protein CASSRQGALYEQYF.

This clone came up once. The V call is TRBV2, the J call TRBJ1-5; 8 nucleotides agree with TRBD1. Germline V CDR1 and CDR2: SNHLY, FYNNEI. This CDR3 has 14 residues. V shed 4 bases, J shed 6 bases, and the junction held 5 bases outside the gene matches. The CDR3: CASSGPGGLQPQHF. CDR3 in DNA: TGTGCCAGCAGTGGACCAGGGGGCCTTCAGCCCCAGCATTTT.

A word on this clone: This CDR3 is also generated by other DNA sequences in the sample. The chain is built from TRBV7-9 and TRBJ1-1, with 7 nucleotides matching TRBD1. Unmatched junction bases numbered 2, after V lost 5 bases and J lost 5 bases. The CDR3 contains 12 residues. Germline V CDR1 and CDR2: SEHNR, FQNEAQ (reference sequence). The CDR3 DNA follows: TGTGCCAGCAGCCTCAGGGGGACTGAAGCTTTCTTT. Protein product: CASSLRGTEAFF.

This clone appeared once. The sample has other DNA sequences that encode this CDR3 too. V and J are TRBV4-1 and TRBJ1-5, with a possible D match to TRBD1 (6 bases). CDR1 is MGHRA and CDR2 is YSYEKL in the germline V gene. With 3 bases removed from V and 2 bases from J, the gap between germline ends came to 11 bases. This CDR3 region has 15 residues. CDR3 residues: CASSQGDRRNQPQHF. The CDR3 coding sequence is TGCGCCAGCAGCCAGGGAGACAGGCGCAATCAGCCCCAGCATTTT.

This clone has only one observation. This rearrangement joins TRBV7-9 to TRBJ1-5; a possible D gene is TRBD1 (6 bases). Germline V lookup: CDR1 SEHNR, CDR2 FQNEAQ (reference sequence). The V end lost 2 bases, the J end lost 10 bases, and 15 bases lay between the germline ends. This CDR3 spans 14 amino acids. CDR3 sequence (DNA): TGTGCCAGCAGCTTATTGGGACACGCTCGTCCCCAGCATTTT. This sequence encodes CASSLLGHARPQHF.

The DNA for the CDR3 is TGCGCCAGCAGTAGCGGGAGTTACTACGAGCAGTACTTC. Its translation is CASSSGSYYEQYF. This rearrangement joins TRBV5-1 to TRBJ2-7; TRBD2 agrees at 9 bases. The J segment lost 3 bases and the V segment lost 5 bases, leaving 3 bases of the junction unmatched. Germline-derived CDR1 and CDR2 are SGHRS and YFSETQ. The CDR3 contains 13 residues.